This T cell receptor (beta chain) is from a study of cytomegalovirus exposure and HLA in healthy donors (TCRdb year 2017). Study-level background: An earlier analysis of some 600 of the donors reported approximately 300 Gb of sequence data and 117 million unique TCR beta sequences obtained from about 179 million T cells. A later genetic analysis used genome-wide SNP genotypes for about three fifths of the 666 donors, treating that subset as a discovery cohort. Of the 300 to 500 genotyped donors, approximately 80% were placed in the genetic ancestry cluster associated with self-reported Caucasian donors. A later analysis re-analyzed previously published TCR beta repertoires from 500 to 700 donors and added high-resolution HLA genotyping to study TCR occurrence patterns. The study aimed to test whether signatures of past pathogen exposure could be identified by cataloging public T cell receptors. The study profiled the T cell repertoires of about 640 subjects by immunosequencing and related them to cytomegalovirus serostatus. Typing coverage differed by locus: A, B, C, DRB1 and DQB1 were typed in roughly 620-630 donors, DQA1 in about 560, DPA1 in nearly 610, and DPB1 in 472. Across around 400 genotyped donors of the cohort, an average of roughly 250,000 unique TCR beta nucleotide sequences per donor were sequenced, and approximately 17% of those sequences were non-productive. Along with the approximately 620-subject first cohort, a separate validation cohort of some 130 different subjects was used. Every repertoire in the discovery cohort had been generated on one and the same sequencing platform. Alongside the repertoire data, information on donor age, sex, ethnicity and CMV serostatus was compiled. Rather than using new phenotypic data, the later analysis identified candidate immune exposures from TCR beta sequences and from how often those sequences occurred across donors. Roughly 5 DR-DQ haplotypes were handled as single units for association and clustering, since linkage in the cohort was strong. To predict cytomegalovirus infection status, the study combined high-throughput TCR immunosequencing, statistical association of individual TCRs with disease status, and machine learning. An early release that covered some 630 HLA-typed donors contained around 300 gigabases of sequencing data and 70 million to 100 million unique TCR sequences. To decide whether each TCR beta V gene segment behaved as functional or pseudogenic, an earlier analysis of approximately 590 of the donors relied on high-throughput TCR beta sequencing. HLA typing included class I and class II loci at four-digit resolution. Study-level results and caveats: Across donors, most TCR sequences were observed very rarely, whereas some public TCRs were present in many individuals. A later analysis reported that several top co-occurrence clusters appeared linked to parvovirus B19, influenza, CMV and Epstein-Barr virus. An earlier analysis of approximately 600 of the donors showed that most TCR beta V segments appeared in productive rearrangements either about 87% or about 30% of the time, which broadly matched IMGT annotations. Correlated functional status among segregating V segments might be attributable to linkage disequilibrium, but an unknown experimental factor could not be ruled out. In a later analysis, TCR association rates were found to vary across HLA loci, with the most associated TCRs seen for DRB1 alleles and the fewest for HLA-C alleles. In both the original and validation cohorts, the classifier was reported to diagnose cytomegalovirus status with high specificity and sensitivity. It was suggested by the authors that the approach could potentially be generalized to other disease states and immunological phenotypes. A later analysis found that most CMV-associated TCR beta chains appeared HLA-restricted, with HLA associations seemingly driven largely by CMV exposure. In a later genetic analysis, a missense DCLRE1C variant was associated with V-gene and J-gene trimming of TCR beta chains, and the association was replicated in an independent cohort. A further reported finding was that TCR beta sequences accurately predicted the HLA-A and HLA-B alleles for most subjects in the first cohort. The only immune exposure information available for the cohort was CMV serostatus. Because counts were too low, roughly 16 rarely observed V segments, including chromosome 9 orphons, were left out of the earlier analysis of over 550 of the donors. A later genetic analysis reported fewer N-insertions in productive TCRs among donors in an Asian-associated ancestry cluster than the roughly 700-donor mean. The presence/absence analyses assumed that sequencing depth was roughly uniform across donors, and that assumption may not be true. When HLA alleles, especially DR and DQ, strongly co-occurred, TCR associations were difficult to assign to individual alleles. In a later analysis, HLA-associated TCR beta chains were found to be more clonally expanded and to have lower generation probabilities than equally common non-associated chains. A few of the identified cytomegalovirus-associated TCR beta chains were confirmed in vitro to be specific for cytomegalovirus antigens. The 87-base-pair reads could not distinguish some IMGT-functional V segments, including TRBV6-2 and TRBV6-3, so those segments were excluded. The sequencing pipeline was judged likely to have produced a cluster of highly shared sequence variants as a technical artifact. The study gave a list of about 160 TCR beta chains associated with cytomegalovirus. This cohort had only TCR beta chains sequenced, and the lack of alpha or paired-chain data limited which features could be detected. Because HLA typing was missing for some donors at each locus, association tests included only the typed subset. Specific HLA alleles were associated with more than 15,000 TCR beta sequences at a false discovery rate of 0.05 in a later analysis.

The cohort was made up of under 800 healthy bone marrow donors. At the time of sampling, every cohort member was nominally healthy, though immune exposures that went unrecorded were likely present. The donor tested CMV seronegative and was one of the 352 seronegative cohort members. A peripheral blood sample was collected from each donor, and TCR beta sequencing was performed on peripheral blood mononuclear cells. The Qiagen DNeasy Blood Extraction Kit was used to extract genomic DNA from the blood cell samples. Sequences SGHDT (CDR1) and YYEEEE (CDR2) are obtained from the germline V gene. Between the V and J ends, shortened by 4 bases and 3 bases respectively, the junction contains 12 bases. From cysteine to phenylalanine, the CDR3 is 14 amino acids long. Only the CDR3 region is kept as DNA, spanning 42 bases read in frame from base 1. Libraries were constructed by the immunoSEQ multiplex PCR assay. For the multiplex PCR, a mixture combining 60 forward primers for TCR Vbeta segments and 13 reverse primers for TCR Jbeta segments was used. A multiplex PCR assay on genomic DNA amplified the CDR3 region of rearranged TCR beta genes. The Illumina HiSeq System was used to sequence the amplified TCR beta libraries as 87-base-pair reads. Processing in the source paper ran as follows. A later analysis counted approximately 76 million unique TCR beta chains across the 500 to 850 repertoires, and around 12 million of these chains were shared by at least two donors. Raw reads were error-corrected and collapsed into unique sequences with a nearest-neighbor algorithm that merged closely related sequences to remove PCR and sequencing errors. V, D and J gene segments were assigned by aligning CDR3 sequences to IMGT reference sequences. For a sequence to be retained, at least a six-nucleotide match to both a V gene segment and a J gene segment was required. A rearrangement was called productive if the CDR3 had no stop codons and remained in frame with V and J, and every other rearrangement was called non-productive. CDR3 was defined by IMGT convention, running from the second conserved V-encoded cysteine to the conserved J-encoded phenylalanine. The earlier analysis of about 640 of the donors excluded any sequence lacking an unambiguous match to a single V gene segment. In an earlier analysis of some 590 of the donors, a V segment was called functional when productive rearrangements were above 56.7%, and segregating when the standard deviation between donors exceeded 5%. A statistical classification framework was built for diagnosing cytomegalovirus status from the catalog of TCR beta chain sequences. V and J gene assignment, in a later analysis, came from comparing TCR nucleotide sequences with IMGT/GENE-DB human TR gene sequences. A later analysis assigned CDR3 sequences and most-parsimonious VDJ recombination scenarios with the TCRdist pipeline. A later analysis defined each TCR beta chain by its CDR3 amino acid sequence plus V-gene family, and excluded reads lacking a unique V-gene family. In a later analysis, 550 to 650 highly shared, low-generation-probability nucleotide sequences were removed to address suspected cross-contamination and a sequencing artifact. In a later analysis, a clonal expansion index was calculated for each public chain from normalized within-repertoire ranks of inferred template counts. Generation probabilities in a later analysis came from a VDJ recombination model fitted to out-of-frame rearrangements, and those results were checked against IGoR. In a later analysis, hypergeometric tests were used to score TCR-TCR, TCR-HLA and TCR-CMV co-occurrence, with a repertoire-size bias correction applied to TCR pairs. A later analysis estimated false discovery rates by permuting HLA or CMV assignments 20 times. In a later analysis, co-occurring TCRs were grouped using DBSCAN, and TCRdist sequence similarity was added for clustering within HLA-allele-positive subsets. For co-occurrence clustering, repertoires with fewer than 30,000 or more than 120,000 public chains were excluded, along with a handful of repertoires with anomalous nucleotide sharing. The table comes from immuneACCESS by way of TCRdb, which keeps in-frame sequences with V and J called. Part of the clones is missing from these tables; in studies checked, under half for an unresolved V gene and the rest for unknown reasons. That table is the source of V, J and clone size, and D and trimming were worked out from the DNA. For this sample there are about 70,000 clones; approximately 60% appear just once. Clones ranked in the top ten supply roughly 3.1% of the sample.

The table lists this clone with a few counts. What this receptor recognizes is not known. It has no much larger one-base neighbor in the sample; base qualities were not kept. This chain is built from TRBV5-6 and TRBJ2-3, with the D gene not clear enough to name. Sequencing input: PBMCs. This TCR was sampled from a man aged 25 to 40 in good health and CMV-seronegative. CDR3 region: CASSPRWQTDTQYF. In nucleotide form, the sequence is TGTGCCAGCAGCCCTAGATGGCAGACAGATACGCAGTATTTT. The reference TRBV5-6 and TRBJ2-3 proteins fill in what lies around the CDR3, so the full variable domain reads DAGVTQSPTHLIKTRGQQVTLRCSPKSGHDTVSWYQQALGQGPQFIFQYYEEEERQRGNFPDRFSGHQFPNYSSELNVNALLLGDSALYLCASSPRWQTDTQYFGPGTRLTVL.